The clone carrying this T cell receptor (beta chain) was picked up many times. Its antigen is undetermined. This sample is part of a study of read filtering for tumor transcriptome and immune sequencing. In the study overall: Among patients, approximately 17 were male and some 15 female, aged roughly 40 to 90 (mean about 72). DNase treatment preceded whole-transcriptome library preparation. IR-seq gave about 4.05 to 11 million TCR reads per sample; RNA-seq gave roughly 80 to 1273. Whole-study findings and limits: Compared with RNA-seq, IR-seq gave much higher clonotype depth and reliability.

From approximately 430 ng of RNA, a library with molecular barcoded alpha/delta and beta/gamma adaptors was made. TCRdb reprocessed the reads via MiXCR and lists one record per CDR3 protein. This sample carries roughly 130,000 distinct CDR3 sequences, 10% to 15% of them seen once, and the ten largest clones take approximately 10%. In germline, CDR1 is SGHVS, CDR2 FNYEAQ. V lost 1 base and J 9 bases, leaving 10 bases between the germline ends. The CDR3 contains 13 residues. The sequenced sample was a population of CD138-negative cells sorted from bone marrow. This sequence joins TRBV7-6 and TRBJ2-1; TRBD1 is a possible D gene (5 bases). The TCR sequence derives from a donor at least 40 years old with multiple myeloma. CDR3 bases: TGTGCCAGCAGCTTAGGTCAGGGCTTTGAGCAGTTCTTC. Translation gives CASSLGQGFEQFF.